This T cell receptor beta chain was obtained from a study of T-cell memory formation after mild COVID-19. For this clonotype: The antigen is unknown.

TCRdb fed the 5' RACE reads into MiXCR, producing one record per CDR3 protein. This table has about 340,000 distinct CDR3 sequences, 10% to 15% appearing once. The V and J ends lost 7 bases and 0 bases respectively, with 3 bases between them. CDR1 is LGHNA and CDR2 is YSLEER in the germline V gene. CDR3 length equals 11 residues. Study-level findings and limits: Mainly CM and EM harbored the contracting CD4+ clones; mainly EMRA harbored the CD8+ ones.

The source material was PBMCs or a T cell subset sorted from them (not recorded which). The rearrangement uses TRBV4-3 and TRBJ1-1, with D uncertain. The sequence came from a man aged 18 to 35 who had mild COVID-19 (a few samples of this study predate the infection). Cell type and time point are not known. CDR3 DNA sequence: TGCGCCAGCAAGGTGAACACTGAAGCTTTCTTT. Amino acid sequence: CASKVNTEAFF.